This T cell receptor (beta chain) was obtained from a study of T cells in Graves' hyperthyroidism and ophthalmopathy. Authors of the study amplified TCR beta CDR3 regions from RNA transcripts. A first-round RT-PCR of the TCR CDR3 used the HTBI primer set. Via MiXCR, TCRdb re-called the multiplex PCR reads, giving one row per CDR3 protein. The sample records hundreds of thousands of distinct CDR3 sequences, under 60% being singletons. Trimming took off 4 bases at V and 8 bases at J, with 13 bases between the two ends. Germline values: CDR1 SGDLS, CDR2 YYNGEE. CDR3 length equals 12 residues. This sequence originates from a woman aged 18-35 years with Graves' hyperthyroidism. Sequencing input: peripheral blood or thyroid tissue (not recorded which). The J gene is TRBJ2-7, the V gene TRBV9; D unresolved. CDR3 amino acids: CASSPYLGKQYF. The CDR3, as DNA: TGTGCCAGCAGCCCATACTTGGGCAAGCAGTACTTC.